The sequence of this T cell receptor beta chain was determined in a study of early T cells in non-severe SARS-CoV-2 infection. Turning to the study itself: Unpaired chains resulted from sequencing bulk RNA of unsorted whole blood.

There are a few counts of this clonotype. Its target is unknown. General study points: Anti-spike CD8 responses were favored in VDJdb matching, and private and CD4 specificities were missed.

Each cDNA molecule carried a unique molecular identifier. Each CDR3 protein is one row after TCRdb ran MiXCR on the 5' RACE reads. The sample records 75,000 to 100,000 distinct CDR3 sequences, approximately 17% being singletons. V lost 4 bases, J lost 3 bases, and 9 bases stayed unmatched. The germline CDR1 and CDR2 sequences are SGHNT and YYREEE (reference sequence). The CDR3 has 15 residues. The V gene is TRBV5-4, the J gene TRBJ1-1; 7 nucleotides agree with TRBD1. The sequence derives from an adult who was a healthcare worker with PCR-confirmed SARS-CoV-2 infection or an uninfected control (not recorded which). Sequences were obtained from whole blood. CDR3 in amino acids: CASSIPPGQHTEAFF. CDR3 DNA sequence: TGTGCCAGCAGCATTCCTCCGGGACAGCACACTGAAGCTTTCTTT.